This T cell receptor beta chain was documented in a study of cytomegalovirus exposure and HLA in healthy donors (dated by TCRdb to the late 2010s). Background on the whole study: A later analysis indicated that the 110 or so validation repertoires were generated on the platform also employed for the 700 or so repertoires of the first cohort. The study was designed to test whether signatures of past pathogen exposure could be identified by cataloging public T cell receptors. In addition to the first cohort of roughly 700 subjects, a separate validation cohort of 100 to 150 different subjects was used. To predict cytomegalovirus infection status, the study combined high-throughput TCR immunosequencing, statistical association of individual TCRs with disease status, and machine learning. Here is what the overall study found, with its caveats: According to the authors, the approach could potentially be generalized to other disease states and immunological phenotypes. A later analysis found that TCRs clustered in the first cohort also tended to co-occur in the 110 or so validation repertoires, with 94% of cluster scores above 0. The classifier was reported to diagnose cytomegalovirus status with high specificity and sensitivity in both the original cohort and the validation cohort. The validation cohort had no HLA typing available for a later analysis, so co-occurrence within that cohort was assessed over all 120 or so repertoires. The study gave a list of over 150 TCR beta chains associated with cytomegalovirus. In vitro tests confirmed that three of the cytomegalovirus-associated TCR beta chains recognize cytomegalovirus antigens. While some public TCRs were present in many individuals, most TCR sequences turned up only very rarely across donors.

The germline V gene supplies CDR1 SGHNT and CDR2 YENEEA. The germline V and J ends show losses of 5 bases and 6 bases respectively, and no gene match explains 6 bases of the junction. From the cysteine through the phenylalanine, the CDR3 covers 13 amino acids. The kept DNA is CDR3 alone, 39 bases in frame from the first base. Library prep was done by the immunoSEQ multiplex PCR assay. Per the original workflow: A statistical classification framework was built to diagnose cytomegalovirus status from the catalog of TCR beta chain sequences. What TCRdb holds here is the immuneACCESS table cut down to in-frame rearrangements. Part of the clones is not present; checked against another copy, under half of the missing clones reflect an unresolved V gene, and the others are unexplained. Clone size and the V and J calls come from that table; the DNA yielded D and trimming. This sample is represented by 200,000 to 250,000 clones; roughly 88% of them were singletons. Together, the top ten hold about an eighth of the sample.

Separate from the roughly 650-subject first cohort, the validation cohort of about 130 subjects was the group to which the donors belonged. On this clone: What antigen it recognizes has not been identified. The record has no base qualities; no much larger clone is one base away.

The V and J segments used are TRBV11-3 and TRBJ2-7, and 8 bases in between align with TRBD2. The source is a woman between 25 and 40 years old in good health and CMV-seropositive. Sequencing used PBMCs. The DNA reads as follows: TGTGCCAGCAGCGGGACTAGAGTAGGCGAGCAGTACTTC. This codes for CASSGTRVGEQYF.